This TCR beta chain was recovered during a study of T-cell memory formation after mild COVID-19. Study outcomes and limitations: That cross-reactive memory joined was suggested by some responding clones appearing in pre-infection memory. Clones that contracted from day 15 to 85 were balanced CD4/CD8, while later expanders leaned CD4+. For contracting clones, CD4+ ones sat mainly in CM and EM, CD8+ in EMRA.

With regard to this clonotype: No antigen is known for it.

The V and J ends lost 4 bases and 4 bases respectively, with 19 bases between them. Germline CDR1 SGHTA, CDR2 FQGNSA. The CDR3 sequence is 16 residues long. MiXCR, applied by TCRdb to the 5' RACE reads, yields one record per CDR3 protein. The sample gives about 110,000 distinct CDR3 sequences, under 15% of which show up once; more than 25% is in the top ten. The sequence was collected from an adult woman who had mild COVID-19 (a few samples of this study predate the infection). Cell type and time point are not known. The J gene is TRBJ1-1, the V gene TRBV7-2; D ambiguous. Sequenced: PBMCs or a T cell subset sorted from them (not recorded which). The CDR3 region is CASSSAAYGEGTEAFF. Written as DNA, the CDR3 is TGTGCCAGCAGCTCGGCGGCATATGGGGAGGGCACTGAAGCTTTCTTT.